The sequence of this T cell receptor (beta chain) was determined in a study of metastatic and nonmetastatic thyroid tumors. As for the study in general: The authors compared repertoires across blood and tumor or nodule tissue from malignant and benign thyroid patients.

Broader study findings: It was reported that TCR beta diversity was significantly higher in malignant thyroid tumors than benign nodules, in blood and tumor.

This clone was seen more than once but under ten times. No antigen is known for it. Looked up from germline, CDR1 is DFQATT and CDR2 is SNEGSKA (reference sequence). The V end lost 5 bases, the J end lost 0 bases, and 14 bases lay between the germline ends. The CDR3 has 14 residues. Thyroid surgery was preceded by no treatment in any patient. As processed by the authors: The study's classifier, a distant-metastasis tool for papillary thyroid cancer, was built using CDR3 differences across clinicopathological groups. TCRdb ran MiXCR on the PCR reads. For this entry, the V and J calls and clone size follow TCRdb and not the study's own pipeline. The table includes about 15,000 clones, roughly 24% detected once.

The V call is TRBV20-1, the J call TRBJ2-7, with D unresolved. The receptor comes from a female donor with papillary thyroid cancer or a benign thyroid nodule (not recorded which). Some clones in this sample may be carry-over from other donors' samples. Sequencing used adjacent normal tissue. In DNA form, the CDR3 reads TGCAGTGCTGGAGCTGGATGGGCCTCCTACGAGCAGTACTTC. Encoded protein: CSAGAGWASYEQYF.